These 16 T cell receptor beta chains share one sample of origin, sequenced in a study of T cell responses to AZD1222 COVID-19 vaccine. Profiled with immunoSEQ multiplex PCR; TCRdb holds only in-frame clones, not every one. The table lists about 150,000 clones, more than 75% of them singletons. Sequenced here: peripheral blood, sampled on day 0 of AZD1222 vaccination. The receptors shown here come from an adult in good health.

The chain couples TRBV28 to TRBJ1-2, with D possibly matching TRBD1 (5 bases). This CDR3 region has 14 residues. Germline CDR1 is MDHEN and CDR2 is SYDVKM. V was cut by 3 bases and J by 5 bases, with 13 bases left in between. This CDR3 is CASSFSGRRYGYTF. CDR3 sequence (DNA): TGTGCCAGCAGTTTTTCAGGGCGTAGGTATGGCTACACCTTC.

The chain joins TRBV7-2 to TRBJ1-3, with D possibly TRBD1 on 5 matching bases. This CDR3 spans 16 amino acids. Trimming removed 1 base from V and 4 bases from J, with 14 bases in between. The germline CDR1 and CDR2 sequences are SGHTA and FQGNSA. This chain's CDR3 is CASSLGRGVGGNTIYF. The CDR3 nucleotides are TGTGCCAGCAGCTTAGGTCGGGGGGTAGGAGGAAACACCATATATTTT.

For the CDR3, the DNA is TGTGCCAGCAGTCTCGGCGCAGGGCTAGCCAATGAGCAGTTCTTC. Translated, it gives CASSLGAGLANEQFF. The gene calls are TRBV27 and TRBJ2-1; D may match TRBD1 or TRBD2 (5 bases each). The CDR3 loop spans 15 amino acids. Germline lookup yields CDR1 MNHEY and CDR2 SMNVEV (reference sequence). V was clipped by 5 bases and J by 6 bases, with 17 bases between them.

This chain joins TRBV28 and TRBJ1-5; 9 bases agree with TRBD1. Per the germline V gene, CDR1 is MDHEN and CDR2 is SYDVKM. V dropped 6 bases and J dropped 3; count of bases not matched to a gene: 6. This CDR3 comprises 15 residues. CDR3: CASRITGGTNQPQHF. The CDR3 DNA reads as TGTGCCAGCAGGATTACAGGGGGCACCAATCAGCCCCAGCATTTT. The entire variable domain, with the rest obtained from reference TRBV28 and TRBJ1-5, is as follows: DVKVTQSSRYLVKRTGEKVFLECVQDMDHENMFWYRQDPGLGLRLIYFSYDVKMKEKGDIPEGYSVSREKKERFSLILESASTNQTSMYLCASRITGGTNQPQHFGDGTRLSIL.

CDR3 protein: CASSQLGGRSSTGELFF. CDR3 DNA: TGCGCCAGCAGCCAGCTAGGGGGGAGGTCCTCTACCGGGGAGCTGTTTTTT. The J gene is TRBJ2-2, the V gene TRBV5-1; D may correspond to TRBD1 or TRBD2 (6 bases each). Deletions cut 4 bases from V and 5 bases from J, with 21 bases between. Germline V lookup: CDR1 SGHRS, CDR2 YFSETQ. CDR3 length: 17 residues.

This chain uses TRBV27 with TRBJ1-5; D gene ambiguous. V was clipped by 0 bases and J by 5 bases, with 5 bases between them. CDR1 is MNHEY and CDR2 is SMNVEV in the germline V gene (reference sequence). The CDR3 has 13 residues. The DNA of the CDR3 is TGTGCCAGCAGTTTATCAGGAGATCAGCCCCAGCATTTT. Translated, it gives CASSLSGDQPQHF.

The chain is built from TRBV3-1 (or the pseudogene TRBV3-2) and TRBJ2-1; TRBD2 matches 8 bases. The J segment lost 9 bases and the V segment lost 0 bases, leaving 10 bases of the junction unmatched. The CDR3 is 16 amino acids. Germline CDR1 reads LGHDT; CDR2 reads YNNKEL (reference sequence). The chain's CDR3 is CASSQDPAGVWSEQFF. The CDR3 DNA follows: TGTGCCAGCAGCCAAGACCCAGCGGGAGTATGGAGTGAGCAGTTCTTC.

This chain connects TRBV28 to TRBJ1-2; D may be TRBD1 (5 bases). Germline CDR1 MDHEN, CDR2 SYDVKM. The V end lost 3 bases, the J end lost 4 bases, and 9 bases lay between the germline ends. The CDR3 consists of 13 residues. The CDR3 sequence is CASSLTAGYGYTF. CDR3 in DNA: TGTGCCAGCAGTTTGACAGCGGGCTATGGCTACACCTTC.

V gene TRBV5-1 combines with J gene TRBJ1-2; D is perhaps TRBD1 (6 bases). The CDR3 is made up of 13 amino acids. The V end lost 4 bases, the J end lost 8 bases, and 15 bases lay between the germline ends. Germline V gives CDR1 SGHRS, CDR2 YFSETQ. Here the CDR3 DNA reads TGCGCCAGCAGCACGCCCCGGGGGCAGGGCTACACCTTC. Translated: CASSTPRGQGYTF.

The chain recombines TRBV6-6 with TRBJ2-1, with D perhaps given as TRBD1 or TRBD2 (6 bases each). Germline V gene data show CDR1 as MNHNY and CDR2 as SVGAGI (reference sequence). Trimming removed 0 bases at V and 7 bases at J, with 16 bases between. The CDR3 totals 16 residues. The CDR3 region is CASSYSNGGGRNEQFF. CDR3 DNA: TGTGCCAGCAGTTACTCGAACGGAGGGGGGAGGAATGAGCAGTTCTTC.

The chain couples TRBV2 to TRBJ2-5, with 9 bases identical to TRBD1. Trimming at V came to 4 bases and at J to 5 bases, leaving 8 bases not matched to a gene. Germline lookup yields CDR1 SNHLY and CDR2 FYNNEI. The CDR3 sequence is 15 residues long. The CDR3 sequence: CASSGTGAKEETQYF. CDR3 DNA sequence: TGTGCCAGCAGTGGGACAGGGGCGAAGGAGGAGACCCAGTACTTC.

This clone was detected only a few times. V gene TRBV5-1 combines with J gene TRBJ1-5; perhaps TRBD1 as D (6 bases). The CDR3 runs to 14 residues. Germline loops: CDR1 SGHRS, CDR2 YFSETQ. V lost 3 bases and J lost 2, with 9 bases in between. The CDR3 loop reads CASSWGAGNQPQHF. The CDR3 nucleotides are TGCGCCAGCAGCTGGGGGGCAGGCAATCAGCCCCAGCATTTT.

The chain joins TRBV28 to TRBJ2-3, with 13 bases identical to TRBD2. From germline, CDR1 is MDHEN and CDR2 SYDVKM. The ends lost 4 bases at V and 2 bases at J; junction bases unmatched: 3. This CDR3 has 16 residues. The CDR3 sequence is CASSSLAGGNTDTQYF. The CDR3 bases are TGTGCCAGCAGTTCACTAGCGGGAGGGAACACAGATACGCAGTATTTT.

CDR3 sequence reads: CASSNQQGSYGYTF. The CDR3, as DNA: TGTGCCAGCAGTAACCAACAGGGAAGCTATGGCTACACCTTC. The chain recombines TRBV6-5 with TRBJ1-2, with D possibly being TRBD1 (6 bases). CDR3 length: 14 amino acids. The V end lost 5 bases, the J end lost 4 bases, and 14 bases lay between the germline ends. The germline V gene has CDR1 MNHEY and CDR2 SVGAGI.

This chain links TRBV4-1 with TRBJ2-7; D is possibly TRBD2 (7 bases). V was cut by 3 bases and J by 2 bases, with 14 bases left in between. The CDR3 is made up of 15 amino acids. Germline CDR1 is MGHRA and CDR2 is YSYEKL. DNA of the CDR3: TGCGCCAGCAGCCAGGGGGGGCAGGACACCTACGAGCAGTACTTC. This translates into CASSQGGQDTYEQYF.

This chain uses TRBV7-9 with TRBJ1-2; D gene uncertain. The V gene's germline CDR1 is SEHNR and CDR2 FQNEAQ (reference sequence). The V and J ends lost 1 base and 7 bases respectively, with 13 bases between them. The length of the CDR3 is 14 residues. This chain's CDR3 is CASSLETRRAGYTF. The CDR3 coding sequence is TGTGCCAGCAGCTTAGAAACAAGGAGGGCTGGCTACACCTTC. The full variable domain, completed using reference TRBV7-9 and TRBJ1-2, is DTGVSQNPRHKITKRGQNVTFRCDPISEHNRLYWYRQTLGQGPEFLTYFQNEAQLEKSRLLSDRFSAERPKGSFSTLEIQRTEQGDSAMYLCASSLETRRAGYTFGSGTRLTVV.